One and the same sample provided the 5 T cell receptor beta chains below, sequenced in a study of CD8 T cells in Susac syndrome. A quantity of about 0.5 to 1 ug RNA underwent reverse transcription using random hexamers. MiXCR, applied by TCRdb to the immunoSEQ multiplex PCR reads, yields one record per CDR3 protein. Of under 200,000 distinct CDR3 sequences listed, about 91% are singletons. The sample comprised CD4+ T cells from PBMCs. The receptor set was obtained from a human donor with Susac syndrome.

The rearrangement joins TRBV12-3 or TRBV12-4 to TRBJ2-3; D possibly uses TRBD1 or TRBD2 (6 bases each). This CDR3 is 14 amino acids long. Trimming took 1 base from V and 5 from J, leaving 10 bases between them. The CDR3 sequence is CASSLGGAVDTQYF. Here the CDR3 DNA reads TGTGCCAGCAGTTTAGGGGGGGCCGTAGATACGCAGTATTTT.

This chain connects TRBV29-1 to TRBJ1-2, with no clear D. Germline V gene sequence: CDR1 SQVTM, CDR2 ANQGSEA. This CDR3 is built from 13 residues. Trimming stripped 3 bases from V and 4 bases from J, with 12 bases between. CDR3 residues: CSVEGTAVYGYTF. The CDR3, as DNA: TGCAGCGTTGAGGGTACGGCAGTCTATGGCTACACCTTC. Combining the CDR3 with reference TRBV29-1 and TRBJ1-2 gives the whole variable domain SAVISQKPSRDICQRGTSLTIQCQVDSQVTMMFWYRQQPGQSLTLIATANQGSEATYESGFVIDKFPISRPNLTFSTLTVSNMSPEDSSIYLCSVEGTAVYGYTFGSGTRLTVV.

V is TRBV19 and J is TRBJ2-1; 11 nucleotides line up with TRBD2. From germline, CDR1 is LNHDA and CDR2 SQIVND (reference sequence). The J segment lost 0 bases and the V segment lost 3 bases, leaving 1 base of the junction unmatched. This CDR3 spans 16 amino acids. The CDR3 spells CASSILAGGSYNEQFF. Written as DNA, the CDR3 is TGTGCCAGTAGTATCCTAGCGGGGGGCTCCTACAATGAGCAGTTCTTC.

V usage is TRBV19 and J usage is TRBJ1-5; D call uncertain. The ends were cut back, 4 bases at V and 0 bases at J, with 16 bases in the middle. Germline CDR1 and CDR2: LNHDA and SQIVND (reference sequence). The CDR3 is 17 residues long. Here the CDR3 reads CASSTRVVSSSNQPQHF. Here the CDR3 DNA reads TGTGCCAGTAGTACGCGGGTCGTGTCCTCTAGCAATCAGCCCCAGCATTTT.

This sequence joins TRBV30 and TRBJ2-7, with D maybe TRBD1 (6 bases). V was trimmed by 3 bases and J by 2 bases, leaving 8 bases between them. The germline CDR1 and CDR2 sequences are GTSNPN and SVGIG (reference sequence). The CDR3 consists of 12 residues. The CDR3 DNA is TGTGCCTGGAGCCGACAGGCCTACGAGCAGTACTTC. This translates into CAWSRQAYEQYF. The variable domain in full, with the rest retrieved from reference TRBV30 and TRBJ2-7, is SQTIHQWPATLVQPVGSPLSLECTVEGTSNPNLYWYRQAAGRGLQLLFYSVGIGQISSEVPQNLSASRPQDRQFILSSKKLLLSDSGFYLCAWSRQAYEQYFGPGTRLTVT.